This T cell receptor beta chain was obtained from a study of T cell changes during pregnancy in multiple sclerosis. Clones were read by immunoSEQ multiplex PCR, and TCRdb kept only the in-frame ones, dropping some. The sample lists over 65,000 clones, 75% to 95% seen once, with over 0.65% in the top ten. V was cut by 5 bases and J by 0 bases, with 14 bases left in between. CDR3 length equals 15 residues. Germline lookup yields CDR1 SGHTA and CDR2 FQGNSA. The sequenced sample was peripheral blood, obtained in the second trimester of pregnancy. The sequence was obtained from a female donor with multiple sclerosis, enrolled in a pregnancy study. The J gene is TRBJ2-7, the V gene TRBV7-2, with D possibly TRBD2 on 6 matching bases. The CDR3 DNA reads as TGTGCCAGCAGCACCGAGCGGGTCTACTCCTACGAGCAGTACTTC. It yields the protein CASSTERVYSYEQYF.